The next 15 T cell receptor beta chains were all read from a single sample in a study of PD-1 and CTLA-4 blockade in melanoma. Measured with immunoSEQ multiplex PCR; TCRdb has only the in-frame clones, and not every one. The sample lists almost 30,000 clones, around 90% occurring once. The sequencing here drew on CD8+ T cells from peripheral blood, taken before anti-PD-1 treatment. These TCRs come from a human donor with melanoma.

CDR3 in amino acids: CASSFLGTEAFF. CDR3 DNA sequence: TGTGCCAGCAGTTTTTTGGGTACTGAAGCTTTCTTT. The V call is TRBV28, the J call TRBJ1-1; the D is unclear. This CDR3 has 12 residues. The V end was cut by 3 bases, the J end by 5 bases, with 7 bases between. Germline-derived CDR1 and CDR2 are MDHEN and SYDVKM.

V gene TRBV2 combines with J gene TRBJ2-3; TRBD2 aligns across 8 bases. The CDR3 sequence is 16 residues long. Losses at the gene ends were 6 bases for V and 2 bases for J; bases not matched to a gene: 10. The germline gives CDR1 SNHLY, CDR2 FYNNEI. CDR3 loop: CASSVQRGTNTDTQYF. For the CDR3, the DNA is TGTGCCAGCAGCGTGCAGCGGGGGACCAACACAGATACGCAGTATTTT.

The chain joins TRBV6-6 to TRBJ2-1, with TRBD1 identical over 8 bases. V trimming: 2 bases; J trimming: 8 bases; junction bases outside the gene matches: 11. The CDR3 is 16 residues long. Per germline, CDR1 MNHNY and CDR2 SVGAGI (reference sequence). As DNA, the CDR3 is TGTGCCAGCAGTTACATAGGGACAGGCCTTGCTTATGAGCAGTTCTTC. Its protein is CASSYIGTGLAYEQFF.

This chain connects TRBV15 to TRBJ2-5; TRBD1 is a possible D gene (6 bases). The CDR3 contains 15 residues. The germline CDR1 and CDR2 sequences are LNHNV and YYDKDF (reference sequence). The V end was cut by 2 bases, the J end by 1 base, with 11 bases between. CDR3 loop: CATSRPRDIQETQYF. As DNA, the CDR3 is TGTGCCACCAGCAGACCCAGGGACATCCAAGAGACCCAGTACTTC.

The chain carries TRBV29-1 and TRBJ1-1; no clear D. CDR3 size: 12 residues. Germline-derived CDR1 and CDR2 are SQVTM and ANQGSEA. Trimming removed 0 bases at V and 11 bases at J, with 13 bases between. CDR3 DNA sequence: TGCAGCGTTGAAGATCTCCTCCTTTCGGCTTTCTTT. It encodes CSVEDLLLSAFF.

The chain links TRBV28 to TRBJ2-7, with unresolved D. The V end lost 3 bases, the J end lost 2 bases, and 8 bases lay between the germline ends. CDR3 size: 13 residues. Germline-derived CDR1 and CDR2 are MDHEN and SYDVKM. The CDR3 DNA is TGTGCCAGCAGTTTGACGCCTACCTACGAGCAGTACTTC. Its translation: CASSLTPTYEQYF.

This clone appeared a few times. The V call is TRBV7-6, the J call TRBJ2-7; D is possibly TRBD1 (5 bases). The CDR3 consists of 13 residues. Per germline, CDR1 SGHVS and CDR2 FNYEAQ. The V end was cut by 5 bases, the J end by 2 bases, with 10 bases between. The CDR3 loop reads CASSEDTTYEQYF. The CDR3 region has the DNA TGTGCCAGCAGCGAGGACACTACCTACGAGCAGTACTTC. The complete variable domain, with remaining parts taken from reference TRBV7-6 and TRBJ2-7, reads GAGVSQSPRYKVTKRGQDVALRCDPISGHVSLYWYRQALGQGPEFLTYFNYEAQQDKSGLPNDRFSAERPEGSISTLTIQRTEQRDSAMYRCASSEDTTYEQYFGPGTRLTVT.

As to this clone: One end of the junction fails to match germline, which may point to a read error. The V and J genes are TRBV6-5 and TRBJ2-7; 8 bases match TRBD1. Germline V CDR1 and CDR2: MNHEY, SVGAGI. There are 13 residues in the CDR3. CDR3 in amino acids: CLTLAGGLREQYF. CDR3 in DNA: TGCCTAACCCTTGCAGGGGGCCTACGGGAGCAGTACTTC.

The chain is built from TRBV7-9 and TRBJ1-6, with a tentative D call TRBD1 (6 bases). Trimming removed 5 bases from V and 7 bases from J, with 12 bases in between. Germline V CDR1 and CDR2: SEHNR, FQNEAQ (reference sequence). The CDR3 spans 14 residues. This CDR3 reads CASSAGVGNSPLHF. The CDR3 bases are TGTGCCAGCAGCGCAGGGGTAGGGAATTCACCCCTCCACTTT.

This clone was seen more than once but under ten times. The rearrangement joins TRBV7-9 to TRBJ2-2; D perhaps matches TRBD2 (6 bases). The V gene's germline CDR1 is SEHNR and CDR2 FQNEAQ (reference sequence). The V gene lost 9 bases and the J gene lost 2 bases, with 13 bases spanning the gap. The CDR3 has 14 amino acids. The CDR3: CASMDGTNTGELFF. CDR3 sequence (DNA): TGTGCCAGTATGGACGGGACTAACACCGGGGAGCTGTTTTTT.

This chain links TRBV28 with TRBJ2-7; D is unclear. Germline V gene lookup returns CDR1 MDHEN and CDR2 SYDVKM. V was shortened by 8 bases and J by 1 base, with 12 bases between the two germline ends. This CDR3 is 13 amino acids long. The CDR3 spells CASQDAASYEQYF. The DNA for the CDR3 is TGTGCCAGCCAAGACGCAGCGTCCTACGAGCAGTACTTC.

The chain combines TRBV6-2 or TRBV6-3 with TRBJ1-1, with D uncertain. CDR1 and CDR2 from the germline V gene are MNHEY and SVGEGT. This CDR3 region has 14 residues. The V gene lost 2 bases and the J gene lost 0 bases, with 7 bases spanning the gap. CDR3 sequence: CASSYGLLNTEAFF. The CDR3, as DNA: TGTGCCAGCAGTTACGGGCTCCTGAACACTGAAGCTTTCTTT.

The CDR3 DNA reads TGTGCCAGCAGCGTGACTAGCGGGAGAGGGAACACCGGGGAGCTGTTTTTT. Its protein product is CASSVTSGRGNTGELFF. The V gene is TRBV2, the J gene TRBJ2-2; 12 bases fit TRBD2. The V and J ends lost 6 bases and 1 base, in that order; junction bases with no gene match: 6. The CDR3 loop spans 17 amino acids. The germline CDR1 and CDR2 sequences are SNHLY and FYNNEI.

This rearrangement joins TRBV30 to TRBJ1-5; no clear D. This CDR3 contains 13 residues. Germline CDR1 is GTSNPN and CDR2 is SVGIG (reference sequence). V was shortened by 1 base and J by 6 bases, with 10 bases between the two germline ends. CDR3: CAWSEEGRQPQHF. The CDR3 region has the DNA TGTGCCTGGAGTGAAGAGGGCCGTCAGCCCCAGCATTTT. Full variable domain (outside the CDR3, taken from reference TRBV30 and TRBJ1-5): SQTIHQWPATLVQPVGSPLSLECTVEGTSNPNLYWYRQAAGRGLQLLFYSVGIGQISSEVPQNLSASRPQDRQFILSSKKLLLSDSGFYLCAWSEEGRQPQHFGDGTRLSIL.

The chain combines TRBV10-3 with TRBJ2-7, with TRBD1 as a possible D gene (6 bases). Deletions cut 0 bases from V and 0 bases from J, with 9 bases between. CDR1 is ENHRY, CDR2 SYGVKD, per germline. The CDR3 loop spans 15 amino acids. The CDR3 coding sequence is TGTGCCATCAGTGAGTCGACAGGATTCTCCTACGAGCAGTACTTC. Its translation: CAISESTGFSYEQYF.